The present TCR beta chain was sequenced within a study of blood T cells in healthy people across ages. This clonotype was seen at least ten times. Combining a sample-barcoded 5' primer with a J-beta primer mix, a second PCR ran for roughly 7 to 12 cycles. TCRdb called the 5' RACE reads again in MiXCR, with one record for every CDR3 protein. The data contain about 930,000 distinct CDR3 sequences, 25% to 35% of them singletons. This sample was shared with a second study, whose subject was T cells of mothers and their children.

This TCR was recovered from a woman in her forties in good health. The sequenced material came from blood.

The CDR3 region is CSARDNTF. CDR3 nucleotide sequence: TGCAGTGCTAGAGACAACACCTTC. This chain links TRBV20-1 with TRBJ1-2; no definite D call. Looked up from germline, CDR1 is DFQATT and CDR2 is SNEGSKA (reference sequence). The V end lost 0 bases, the J end lost 12 bases, and 2 bases lay between the germline ends. The CDR3 is 8 amino acids.